This T cell receptor beta chain was obtained from a study of beta chain features in type 1 diabetes. Study background: There was similarity between patients and healthy donors in age, gender and cell yields. Study findings and constraints: PCR may have favored shorter templates equally in patients and controls.

Roughly 100 mL of blood, on average, came from one heparinised draw per donor. By way of CD45RO/CCR7/CD25/CD127/CD95/CD27, the CD4+ regulatory, stem cell-like memory, central memory and naive cells were sorted. The CDR3 spans 16 residues. Trimming took 5 bases from V and 5 from J; bases not matched to a gene: 12. Germline V gives CDR1 PRHDT, CDR2 FYEKMQ (reference sequence). Expressed TCRB transcripts were sequenced, since all the RNA that had been isolated was reverse transcribed. Clones were read by immunoSEQ multiplex PCR, and TCRdb kept only the in-frame ones, dropping some. The sample lists roughly 500,000 clones; roughly 30% were seen once. This clone was observed a handful of times. The target antigen is unknown.

The clonotype comes from a man younger than 35 in good health. The material sequenced was naive CD4+ T cells from blood. The chain joins TRBV13 to TRBJ2-7, with 10 bases matching TRBD2. CDR3: CASSIAKREGVDEQYF. The CDR3 DNA reads TGTGCCAGCAGCATAGCAAAGCGGGAGGGCGTCGACGAGCAGTACTTC.